This T cell receptor beta chain was sequenced for a study of T cell responses to AZD1222 COVID-19 vaccine. The study, taken as a whole, reports: CD4 TCRs covered the whole spike, strongest at regions 160-218 and 743-854.

CDR1 MNHEY and CDR2 SVGAGI come from the germline V gene. V lost 6 bases to trimming and J lost 4 bases; unmatched junction nucleotides: 3. The CDR3 consists of 13 residues. Sequencing was performed with immunoSEQ multiplex PCR; in TCRdb, only in-frame clones are kept and a portion is missing. The sample consists of tens of thousands of clones, roughly 80% of them appearing once. Note on this clone: Its cognate antigen is unknown.

The sample here was peripheral blood, taken on day 0 of AZD1222 vaccination. This clonotype originated in an adult in good health. The V call is TRBV6-5, the J call TRBJ2-1; TRBD1 matches 7 bases. The CDR3 loop is CASSLRGYNEQFF. The CDR3 DNA reads as TGTGCCAGCAGCCTCAGGGGGTACAATGAGCAGTTCTTC.